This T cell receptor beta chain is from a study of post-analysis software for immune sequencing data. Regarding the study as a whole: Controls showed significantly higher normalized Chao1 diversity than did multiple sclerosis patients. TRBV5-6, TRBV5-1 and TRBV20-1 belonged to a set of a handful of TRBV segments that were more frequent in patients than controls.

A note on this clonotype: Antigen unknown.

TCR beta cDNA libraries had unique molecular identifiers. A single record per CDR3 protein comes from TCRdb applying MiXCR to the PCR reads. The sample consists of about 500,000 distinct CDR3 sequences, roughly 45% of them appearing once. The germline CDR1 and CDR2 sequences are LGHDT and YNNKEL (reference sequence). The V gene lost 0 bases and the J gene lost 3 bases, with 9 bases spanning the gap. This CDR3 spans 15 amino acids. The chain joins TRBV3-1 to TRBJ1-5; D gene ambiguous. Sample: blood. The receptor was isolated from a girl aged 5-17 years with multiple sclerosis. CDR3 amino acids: CASSQDGVNNQPQHF. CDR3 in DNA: TGTGCCAGCAGCCAAGATGGGGTTAACAATCAGCCCCAGCATTTT.